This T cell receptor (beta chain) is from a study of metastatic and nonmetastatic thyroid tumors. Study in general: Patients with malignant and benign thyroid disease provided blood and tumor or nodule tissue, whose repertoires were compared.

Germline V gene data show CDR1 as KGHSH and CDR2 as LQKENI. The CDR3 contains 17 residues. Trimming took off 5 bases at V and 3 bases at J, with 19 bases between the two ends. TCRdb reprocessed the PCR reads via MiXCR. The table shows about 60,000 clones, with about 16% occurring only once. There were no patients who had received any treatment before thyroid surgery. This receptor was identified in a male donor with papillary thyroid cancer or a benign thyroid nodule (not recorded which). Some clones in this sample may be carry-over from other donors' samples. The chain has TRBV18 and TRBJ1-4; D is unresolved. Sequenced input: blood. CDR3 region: CASSISDNIPSNEKLFF. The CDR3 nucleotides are TGTGCCAGCTCAATATCTGACAACATTCCCTCTAATGAAAAACTGTTTTTT.